One TCR beta chain is described in this entry. Its target is unknown. The data were taken from a study of Ad26.COV2.S vaccination and SARS-CoV-2 variants. General study points: Vaccinated and placebo-treated recipients had similar non-spike TCR breadth.

Specified treatment: 15 to 20 received Ad26.COV2.S at low or high dose, single or two shots; about 5 received placebo; per-sample allocation not given. Repertoires come from day 63 after the first vaccine or placebo injection. The administered vaccine (an Ad26 vector) expressed Wuhan-strain SARS-CoV-2 spike. The assay was immunoSEQ multiplex PCR, and TCRdb's table has in-frame clones only and misses some. The sample yields fewer than 600,000 clones, roughly nine tenths seen once. The CDR3 covers 13 residues. Germline lookup yields CDR1 LNHDA and CDR2 SQIVND (reference sequence). V gave up 3 bases and J gave up 7 bases, with 12 bases separating them.

The sequenced sample was peripheral blood, obtained in a trial of Ad26.COV2.S vaccine versus placebo. The gene calls are TRBV19 and TRBJ1-1; D ambiguous. The sequence derives from a person aged 18-65 years who received the Ad26.COV2.S COVID-19 vaccine or a placebo. CDR3: CASSMRLKGEAFF. The CDR3, as DNA: TGTGCCAGTAGTATGAGGTTGAAGGGTGAAGCTTTCTTT. Supplemented by reference TRBV19 and TRBJ1-1, the full variable domain reads DGGITQSPKYLFRKEGQNVTLSCEQNLNHDAMYWYRQDPGQGLRLIYYSQIVNDFQKGDIAEGYSVSREKKESFPLTVTSAQKNPTAFYLCASSMRLKGEAFFGQGTRLTVV.